Listed below are T cell receptor beta chains from one sample, sequenced in a study of cytomegalovirus exposure and HLA in healthy donors. Measured with immunoSEQ multiplex PCR; TCRdb has only the in-frame clones, and not every one. There are 80,000 to 100,000 clones in the sample; about 81% occur only once, and about 1.5% lies in the top ten. Sequenced input: PBMCs. These receptors originate from a man aged 40-55 years in good health and CMV-seronegative. Each CDR3 is given without its conserved first and last residue.

len | v_gene | CDR3aa
11 | TRBV25-1 | ASSEEANSPLH
14 | TRBV7-9 | ASSFSGGAIKETQY
12 | TRBV11-2 | ASSSGQGSYEQY
12 | TRBV27 | ASSPPGPYYEQY
13 | TRBV9 | ASSVGGTGVFEQY
12 | TRBV5-5 | ASSFPTGNYEQY
11 | TRBV7-6 | ASSGGATYEQY
12 | TRBV7-9 | ASSSGTSGNTIY
13 | TRBV7-2 | ASSPNRGSNEKLF
15 | TRBV11-2 | ASSLTGGGNSYNEQF
15 | TRBV11-1 | ASSLGLAGGTYNEQF
10 | TRBV5-4 | ASSPFGQPQH
10 | TRBV5-1 | ASSPDSALLF